This passage covers 25 T cell receptor beta chains from one sample sequenced in a study of shared clonotypes between healthy human individuals. TCRdb's copy holds only in-frame clones and misses some; the assay was immunoSEQ multiplex PCR. The sample has nearly 1,000,000 clones, less than 85% seen once. Input material: memory CD4+ T cells sorted from blood. Subset reported: CD45RA-negative fraction. Every receptor here comes from a young man in good health.

The chain joins TRBV19 to TRBJ1-2; tentative D call: TRBD1 (6 bases). The CDR3 has 13 amino acids. The germline V gene encodes CDR1 LNHDA and CDR2 SQIVND (reference sequence). With 10 bases removed from V and 3 bases from J, the gap between germline ends came to 15 bases. The CDR3: CATPGQGDYGYTF. The CDR3 DNA is TGTGCCACTCCGGGACAAGGGGACTATGGCTACACCTTC.

V usage is TRBV5-1 and J usage is TRBJ2-2; TRBD1 aligns across 8 bases. CDR1 and CDR2 (germline): SGHRS, YFSETQ. This CDR3 comprises 14 residues. Trimming removed 3 bases from V and 7 bases from J; junction bases left unmatched: 5. CDR3 DNA: TGCGCCAGCAGCTCGGGACAGGCGAACGGGGAGCTGTTTTTT. Translating gives CASSSGQANGELFF.

The V and J genes are TRBV5-1 and TRBJ1-2; D possibly corresponds to TRBD1 (5 bases). The germline gives CDR1 SGHRS, CDR2 YFSETQ. V lost 7 bases and J lost 1, with 14 bases in between. The length of the CDR3 is 14 residues. CDR3 DNA: TGCGCCAGCCGGGAGGGGTTCCTTAACTATGGCTACACCTTC. This codes for CASREGFLNYGYTF.

This rearrangement joins TRBV15 to TRBJ2-1, with a weak D call TRBD1 (5 bases). Looked up from germline, CDR1 is LNHNV and CDR2 is YYDKDF (reference sequence). The CDR3 spans 15 residues. With 1 base removed from V and 7 bases from J, the gap between germline ends came to 14 bases. CDR3 loop: CATSRANSRGNEQFF. In DNA, the CDR3 is TGTGCCACCAGCAGAGCCAACTCAAGGGGTAATGAGCAGTTCTTC.

This sequence joins TRBV11-2 and TRBJ2-5; D not resolved. The CDR3 length is 13 residues. The germline V gene has CDR1 SGHAT and CDR2 FQNNGV. V lost 0 bases and J 6 bases, leaving 8 bases between the germline ends. CDR3 sequence reads: CASSLDSGQTQYF. Here the CDR3 DNA reads TGTGCCAGCAGCTTAGACAGTGGACAGACCCAGTACTTC.

The rearrangement joins TRBV4-1 to TRBJ2-7; 12 bases are a match to TRBD1. Trimming removed 3 bases from V and 5 bases from J; junction bases left unmatched: 5. The CDR3 runs to 15 residues. CDR1 and CDR2 (germline): MGHRA, YSYEKL. CDR3 nucleotide sequence: TGCGCCAGCAGCCAGGAGGGGACAGGGGGCAACGAGCAGTACTTC. Amino acid sequence: CASSQEGTGGNEQYF.

The V gene is TRBV7-2, the J gene TRBJ2-2; 10 nucleotides match TRBD2. CDR3 length equals 16 residues. Germline CDR1 reads SGHTA; CDR2 reads FQGNSA. Trimming removed 5 bases from V and 8 bases from J; junction bases left unmatched: 11. Written as DNA, the CDR3 is TGTGCCAGCAGCCTCGGCAGACTAGCGGGCGCAGGGGAGCTGTTTTTT. Protein: CASSLGRLAGAGELFF.

This clone was seen only a few times. The chain carries TRBV19 and TRBJ2-7; D is unresolved. Germline V gene data show CDR1 as LNHDA and CDR2 as SQIVND (reference sequence). Trimming left V 6 bases short and J 2 bases short, with 14 bases between. The CDR3 has 14 residues. The CDR3 here is CASRPDPSAYEQYF. The CDR3, as DNA: TGTGCCAGTAGGCCAGACCCGAGTGCCTACGAGCAGTACTTC.

CDR3 in amino acids: CATNRERSYNEQFF. In DNA, the CDR3 is TGTGCCACCAACAGAGAACGCTCCTACAATGAGCAGTTCTTC. J is TRBJ2-1 and V is TRBV6-1; D remains ambiguous. From germline, CDR1 is MNHNS and CDR2 SASEGT. The CDR3 extends over 14 amino acids. V was shortened by 10 bases and J by 0 bases, with 13 bases between the two germline ends.

The chain combines TRBV15 with TRBJ1-2; no clear D gene. Germline loops: CDR1 LNHNV, CDR2 YYDKDF (reference sequence). V was clipped by 1 base and J by 3 bases, with 9 bases between them. The CDR3 sequence is 14 residues long. CDR3 sequence (DNA): TGTGCCACCAGCAGAGGAGTACTAGACTATGGCTACACCTTC. Translating it yields CATSRGVLDYGYTF.

The chain is built from TRBV2 and TRBJ1-1; D is uncertain. The CDR3 is made up of 14 amino acids. Germline CDR1 and CDR2: SNHLY and FYNNEI. Trimming pared 6 bases from V and 6 bases from J, leaving 17 bases between. CDR3 sequence: CASRVQRVGPEAFF. CDR3 DNA: TGTGCCAGCAGGGTCCAGAGGGTCGGTCCTGAAGCTTTCTTT.

The chain carries TRBV7-9 and TRBJ1-2; D unclear. V gave up 1 base and J gave up 6 bases, with 6 bases separating them. The CDR3 sequence is 12 residues long. The V gene's germline CDR1 is SEHNR and CDR2 FQNEAQ (reference sequence). The chain's CDR3 is CASSLDGHGYTF. CDR3 coding DNA: TGTGCCAGCAGCTTAGATGGGCATGGCTACACCTTC. The complete variable domain, with remaining parts taken from reference TRBV7-9 and TRBJ1-2, reads DTGVSQNPRHKITKRGQNVTFRCDPISEHNRLYWYRQTLGQGPEFLTYFQNEAQLEKSRLLSDRFSAERPKGSFSTLEIQRTEQGDSAMYLCASSLDGHGYTFGSGTRLTVV.

The chain couples TRBV25-1 to TRBJ1-2; TRBD1 is a possible D gene (6 bases). The germline V gene encodes CDR1 MGHDK and CDR2 SYGVNS. The V end lost 4 bases, the J end lost 7 bases, and 16 bases lay between the germline ends. This CDR3 region has 14 residues. The CDR3 nucleotides read TGTGCCAGCAGTGCCCACAGGGATCTAACTGGCTACACCTTC. Translated: CASSAHRDLTGYTF.

CDR3 sequence (DNA): TGTGCCAGCAGTTACTCCGCCACAGCAAACTATGGCTACACCTTC. This sequence encodes CASSYSATANYGYTF. The chain recombines TRBV6-5 with TRBJ1-2, with no clear D. V was cut by 0 bases and J by 2 bases, with 10 bases left in between. This CDR3 region has 15 residues. CDR1 and CDR2 (germline): MNHEY, SVGAGI.

The V gene is TRBV5-4, the J gene TRBJ2-3, with 8 bases aligning to TRBD1. CDR1 is SGHNT and CDR2 is YYREEE in the germline V gene (reference sequence). The CDR3 runs to 16 residues. J was trimmed by 6 bases and V by 1 base; bases with no gene match: 10. In DNA form, the CDR3 reads TGTGCCAGCAGCTTGACAGGGGACAGGAGGGGGGATACGCAGTATTTT. Protein: CASSLTGDRRGDTQYF.

CDR3 residues: CAWTRTSVLSTRTDTQYF. Here the CDR3 DNA reads TGTGCCTGGACCCGGACTAGCGTCTTATCGACTCGCACAGATACGCAGTATTTT. This chain uses TRBV30 with TRBJ2-3; TRBD2 matches 9 bases. The V gene end was trimmed by 4 bases and the J gene end by 1 base; junction bases not matched to a gene: 15. This CDR3 is 18 amino acids long. The germline CDR1 and CDR2 sequences are GTSNPN and SVGIG (reference sequence).

The chain combines TRBV4-3 with TRBJ2-7; D unresolved. Germline CDR1 is LGHNA and CDR2 is YSLEER. The V and J ends lost 0 bases and 3 bases respectively, with 6 bases between them. The CDR3 is 13 residues long. In nucleotides, the CDR3 is TGCGCCAGCAGCCAAGAGCCCAGCTACGAGCAGTACTTC. This gives the protein CASSQEPSYEQYF.

This chain's CDR3 is CAWAGTGPYEQYF. The CDR3 DNA reads TGTGCCTGGGCCGGGACAGGACCCTACGAGCAGTACTTC. The V call is TRBV30, the J call TRBJ2-7, with 8 bases that match TRBD1. The J segment lost 2 bases and the V segment lost 5 bases, leaving 5 bases of the junction unmatched. CDR1 and CDR2 from the germline V gene are GTSNPN and SVGIG (reference sequence). The CDR3 has 13 residues.

The chain joins TRBV6-1 to TRBJ2-3; the D gene is possibly TRBD1 (6 bases). CDR1 is MNHNS, CDR2 SASEGT, per germline. The germline V and J ends were trimmed by 1 base and 1 base, with 6 bases remaining between them. This CDR3 region has 14 residues. CDR3 bases: TGTGCCAGCAGTGAAGGACAGGGCACAGATACGCAGTATTTT. This translates into CASSEGQGTDTQYF.

V gene TRBV4-2 combines with J gene TRBJ2-2; no clear D gene. The CDR3 extends over 14 amino acids. V was pared by 1 base and J by 4 bases, with 7 bases between. From germline, CDR1 is LGHNA and CDR2 YNFKEQ. Written as DNA, the CDR3 is TGTGCCAGCAGCCAAGGGGCTAGCACCGGGGAGCTGTTTTTT. This gives the protein CASSQGASTGELFF.

This clone was seen only once. V and J are TRBV19 and TRBJ2-3; TRBD1 agrees at 8 bases. The J segment lost 7 bases and the V segment lost 5 bases, leaving 11 bases of the junction unmatched. The CDR3 is made up of 15 amino acids. Germline V lookup: CDR1 LNHDA, CDR2 SQIVND (reference sequence). CDR3 protein: CASSVPGQGGNTQYF. The CDR3 region has the DNA TGTGCCAGTAGTGTACCCGGACAGGGTGGGAATACGCAGTATTTT.

This clone was picked up a small number of times. The V and J genes are TRBV6-6 and TRBJ2-2; 10 positions match TRBD2. Germline V gives CDR1 MNHNY, CDR2 SVGAGI (reference sequence). The V and J ends lost 6 bases and 6 bases, in that order; junction bases with no gene match: 10. The CDR3 extends over 16 amino acids. DNA of the CDR3: TGTGCCAGCAGAATACCGGGACTAGCGTTACCCGGGGAGCTGTTTTTT. It is translated as CASRIPGLALPGELFF.

This clone was counted only a few times. This chain joins TRBV5-8 and TRBJ2-6, with D uncertain. The germline V and J ends were trimmed by 1 base and 4 bases, with 6 bases remaining between them. The CDR3 spans 14 residues. Germline values: CDR1 SGHTS, CDR2 YDEGEE. The CDR3 DNA reads TGTGCCAGCAGCTTGAGAACCGGGGCCAACGTCCTGACTTTC. The encoded protein is CASSLRTGANVLTF. Based on the CDR3 plus reference TRBV5-8 and TRBJ2-6, the full variable domain is EAGVTQSPTHLIKTRGQQATLRCSPISGHTSVYWYQQALGLGLQFLLWYDEGEERNRGNFPPRFSGRQFPNYSSELNVNALELEDSALYLCASSLRTGANVLTFGAGSRLTVL.

V usage is TRBV5-1 and J usage is TRBJ2-7; 10 bases agree with TRBD1. After removal of 5 bases from V and 3 bases from J, the junction contained 20 bases not matched to a gene. The V gene's germline CDR1 is SGHRS and CDR2 YFSETQ. The CDR3 has 19 amino acids. The CDR3 loop is CASSKMTGGFAGTSYEQYF. Written as DNA, the CDR3 is TGCGCCAGCAGTAAAATGACAGGGGGCTTCGCCGGGACTAGCTACGAGCAGTACTTC.

The V gene is TRBV29-1, the J gene TRBJ1-2, with a weak D call TRBD1 (5 bases). This CDR3 region has 14 residues. CDR1 is SQVTM, CDR2 ANQGSEA, per germline. Trimming left V 5 bases short and J 5 bases short, with 18 bases between. The CDR3 DNA reads as TGCAGCGTTTTCCCCAAATTCGGGGGGTATGGCTACACCTTC. This sequence encodes CSVFPKFGGYGYTF.